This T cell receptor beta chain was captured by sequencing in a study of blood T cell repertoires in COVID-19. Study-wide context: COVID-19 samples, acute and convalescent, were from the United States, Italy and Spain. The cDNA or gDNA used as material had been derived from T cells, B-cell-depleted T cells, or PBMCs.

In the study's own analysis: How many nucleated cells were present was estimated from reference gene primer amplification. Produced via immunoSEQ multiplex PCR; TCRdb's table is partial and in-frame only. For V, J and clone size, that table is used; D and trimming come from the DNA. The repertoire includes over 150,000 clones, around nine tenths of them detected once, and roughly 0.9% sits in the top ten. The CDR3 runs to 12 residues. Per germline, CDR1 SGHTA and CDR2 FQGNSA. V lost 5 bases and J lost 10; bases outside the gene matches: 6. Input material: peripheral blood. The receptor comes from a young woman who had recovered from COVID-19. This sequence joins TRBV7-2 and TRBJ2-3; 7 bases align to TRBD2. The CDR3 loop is CASSRPGGAQYF. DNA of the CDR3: TGTGCCAGCAGCCGGCCGGGGGGTGCGCAGTATTTT. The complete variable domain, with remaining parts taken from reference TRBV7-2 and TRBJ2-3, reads GAGVSQSPSNKVTEKGKDVELRCDPISGHTALYWYRQSLGQGLEFLIYFQGNSAPDKSGLPSDRFSAERTGGSVSTLTIQRTQQEDSAVYLCASSRPGGAQYFGPGTRLTVL.